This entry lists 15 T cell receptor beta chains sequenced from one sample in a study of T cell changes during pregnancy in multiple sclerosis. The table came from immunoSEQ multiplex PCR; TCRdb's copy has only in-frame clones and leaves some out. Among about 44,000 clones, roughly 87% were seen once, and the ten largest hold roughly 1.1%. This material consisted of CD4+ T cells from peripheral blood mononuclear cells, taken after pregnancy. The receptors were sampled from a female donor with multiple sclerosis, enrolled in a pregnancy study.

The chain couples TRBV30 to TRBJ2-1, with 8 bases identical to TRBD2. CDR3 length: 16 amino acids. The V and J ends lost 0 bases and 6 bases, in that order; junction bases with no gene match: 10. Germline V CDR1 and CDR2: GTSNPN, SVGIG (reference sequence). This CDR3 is CAWSVPGLASFNEQFF. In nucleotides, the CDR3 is TGTGCCTGGAGTGTGCCCGGACTAGCTTCATTCAATGAGCAGTTCTTC.

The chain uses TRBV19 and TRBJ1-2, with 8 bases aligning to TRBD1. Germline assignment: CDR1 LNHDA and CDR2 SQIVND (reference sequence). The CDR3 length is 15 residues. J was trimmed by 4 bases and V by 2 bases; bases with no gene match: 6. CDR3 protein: CASSIRRDRPYGYTF. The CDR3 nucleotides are TGTGCCAGTAGTATAAGGAGGGACAGGCCCTATGGCTACACCTTC.

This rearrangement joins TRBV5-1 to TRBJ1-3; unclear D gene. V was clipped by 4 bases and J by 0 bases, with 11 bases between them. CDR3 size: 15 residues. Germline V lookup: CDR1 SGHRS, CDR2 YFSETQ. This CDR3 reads CASSVDGSSGNTIYF. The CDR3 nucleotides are TGCGCCAGCAGCGTCGACGGGAGCTCTGGAAACACCATATATTTT.

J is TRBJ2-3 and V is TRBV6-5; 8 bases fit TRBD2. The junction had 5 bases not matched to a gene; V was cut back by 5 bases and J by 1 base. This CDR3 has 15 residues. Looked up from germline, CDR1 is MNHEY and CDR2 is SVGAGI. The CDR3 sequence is CASSTGTRRTDTQYF. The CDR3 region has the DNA TGTGCCAGCAGTACCGGGACTAGGCGCACAGATACGCAGTATTTT.

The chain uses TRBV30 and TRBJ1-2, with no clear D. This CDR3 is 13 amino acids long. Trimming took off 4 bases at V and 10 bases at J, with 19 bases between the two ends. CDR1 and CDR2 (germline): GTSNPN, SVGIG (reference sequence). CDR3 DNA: TGTGCCTGGATGGATCGAACAGCCCTTACCTACACCTTC. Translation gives CAWMDRTALTYTF.

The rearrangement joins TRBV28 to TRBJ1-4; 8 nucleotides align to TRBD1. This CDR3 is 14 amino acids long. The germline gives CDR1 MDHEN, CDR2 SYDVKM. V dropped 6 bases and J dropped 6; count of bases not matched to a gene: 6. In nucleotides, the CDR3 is TGTGCCAGCAGCGTGGCGACAGGGGATGAAAAACTGTTTTTT. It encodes CASSVATGDEKLFF.

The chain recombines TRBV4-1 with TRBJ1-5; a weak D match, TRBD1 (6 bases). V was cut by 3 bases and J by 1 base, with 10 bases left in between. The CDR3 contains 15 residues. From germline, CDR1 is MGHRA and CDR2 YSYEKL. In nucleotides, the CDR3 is TGCGCCAGCAGCCATCCTGACAGGAGCAATCAGCCCCAGCATTTT. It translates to CASSHPDRSNQPQHF.

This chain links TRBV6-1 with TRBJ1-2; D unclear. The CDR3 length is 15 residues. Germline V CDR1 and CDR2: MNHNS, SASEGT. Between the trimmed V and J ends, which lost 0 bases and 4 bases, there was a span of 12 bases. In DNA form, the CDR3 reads TGTGCCAGCAGTGAAGCGTATACCAGAAGCTATGGCTACACCTTC. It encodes CASSEAYTRSYGYTF.

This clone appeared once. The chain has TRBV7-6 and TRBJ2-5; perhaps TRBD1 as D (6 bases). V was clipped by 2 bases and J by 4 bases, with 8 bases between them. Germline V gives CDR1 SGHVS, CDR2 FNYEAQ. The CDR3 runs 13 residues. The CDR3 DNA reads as TGTGCCAGCAGCTTATGGGGGCCAGAGACCCAGTACTTC. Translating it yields CASSLWGPETQYF.

The CDR3 protein is CASSQTTGALYGYTF. DNA for the CDR3: TGTGCCAGCTCACAAACCACAGGGGCCCTCTATGGCTACACCTTC. This chain connects TRBV18 to TRBJ1-2; 7 bases are shared with TRBD1. Germline V gene sequence: CDR1 KGHSH, CDR2 LQKENI. With 4 bases clipped from V and 4 bases from J, the junction kept 9 bases outside the gene matches. The CDR3 is 15 residues long. Complete variable domain (other parts from reference TRBV18 and TRBJ1-2): NAGVMQNPRHLVRRRGQEARLRCSPMKGHSHVYWYRQLPEEGLKFMVYLQKENIIDESGMPKERFSAEFPKEGPSILRIQQVVRGDSAAYFCASSQTTGALYGYTFGSGTRLTVV.

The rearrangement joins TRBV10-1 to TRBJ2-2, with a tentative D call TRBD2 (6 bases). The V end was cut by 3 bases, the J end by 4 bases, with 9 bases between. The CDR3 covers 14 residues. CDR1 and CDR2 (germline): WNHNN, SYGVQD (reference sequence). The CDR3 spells CASSDGGPTGELFF. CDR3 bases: TGCGCCAGCAGTGACGGGGGACCCACCGGGGAGCTGTTTTTT.

The CDR3 is CASSPGLDSDTQYF. CDR3 in DNA: TGTGCCAGCTCACCGGGACTAGACTCAGATACGCAGTATTTT. V gene TRBV18 combines with J gene TRBJ2-3, with 8 nucleotides matching TRBD2. Germline V gene data show CDR1 as KGHSH and CDR2 as LQKENI. V was pared by 3 bases and J by 4 bases, with 3 bases of the junction left unmatched. CDR3 length equals 14 residues.

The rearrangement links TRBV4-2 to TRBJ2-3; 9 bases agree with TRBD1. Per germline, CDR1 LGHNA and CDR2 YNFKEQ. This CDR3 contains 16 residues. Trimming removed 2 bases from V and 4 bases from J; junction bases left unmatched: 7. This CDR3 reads CASSQRTGVYADTQYF. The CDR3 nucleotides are TGTGCCAGCAGCCAACGGACAGGGGTTTATGCAGATACGCAGTATTTT.

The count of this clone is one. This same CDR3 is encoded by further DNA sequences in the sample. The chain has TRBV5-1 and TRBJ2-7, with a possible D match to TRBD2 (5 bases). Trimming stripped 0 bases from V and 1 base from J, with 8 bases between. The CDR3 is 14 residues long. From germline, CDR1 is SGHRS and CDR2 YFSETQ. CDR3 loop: CASSLGTSSYEQYF. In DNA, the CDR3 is TGCGCCAGCAGCTTGGGTACTAGTTCCTACGAGCAGTACTTC.

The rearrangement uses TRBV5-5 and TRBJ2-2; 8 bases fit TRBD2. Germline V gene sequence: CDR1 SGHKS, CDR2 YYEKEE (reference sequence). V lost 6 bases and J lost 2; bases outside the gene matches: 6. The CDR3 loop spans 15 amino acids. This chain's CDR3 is CASTEAGVNTGELFF. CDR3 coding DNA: TGTGCCAGCACGGAAGCGGGAGTAAACACCGGGGAGCTGTTTTTT.